This T cell receptor beta chain appears in the sequencing data of a study of blood T cell repertoires in COVID-19. Background on the study: Researchers got acute and convalescent COVID-19 samples from the United States, Italy and Spain. Sources were T cells, B-cell-depleted T cells, or PBMCs; the material itself was cDNA or gDNA.

Study processing details: Nucleated cell number was recorded as an estimate derived from reference gene primer amplification. This table comes from immunoSEQ multiplex PCR, and its TCRdb copy is limited to in-frame clones, with some not included. That table furnishes V, J and clone size, whereas the DNA furnished D and trimming. This sample has approximately 77,000 clones, with 80% to 90% found just once. Trimming took 0 bases from V and 4 from J, leaving 13 bases between them. The CDR3 contains 15 residues. Looked up from germline, CDR1 is LNHNV and CDR2 is YYDKDF (reference sequence). Sequenced sample: peripheral blood. The sequence came from a woman aged 55-69 years with acute or convalescent COVID-19. The chain employs TRBV15 and TRBJ2-7, with D unclear. Written as DNA, the CDR3 is TGTGCCACCAGCAGAGATTATGGCAGAAGTTACGAGCAGTACTTC. It yields the protein CATSRDYGRSYEQYF.